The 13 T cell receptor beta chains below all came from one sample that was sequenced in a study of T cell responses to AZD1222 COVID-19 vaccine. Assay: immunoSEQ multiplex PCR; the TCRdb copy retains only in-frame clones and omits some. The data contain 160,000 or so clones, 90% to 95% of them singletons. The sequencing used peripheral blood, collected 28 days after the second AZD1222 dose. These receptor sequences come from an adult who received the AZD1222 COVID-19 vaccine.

The CDR3 DNA is TGTGCCAGCAGCCAAGGGGCCACAGCGGGAAGGTACGAGCAGTACTTC. Its translation: CASSQGATAGRYEQYF. The V and J genes are TRBV3-1 (or the pseudogene TRBV3-2) and TRBJ2-7, with 7 bases fitting TRBD2. Germline values: CDR1 LGHDT, CDR2 YNNKEL (reference sequence). CDR3 length: 16 residues. The V segment lost 1 base and the J segment 4 bases; nucleotides outside the gene matches: 10.

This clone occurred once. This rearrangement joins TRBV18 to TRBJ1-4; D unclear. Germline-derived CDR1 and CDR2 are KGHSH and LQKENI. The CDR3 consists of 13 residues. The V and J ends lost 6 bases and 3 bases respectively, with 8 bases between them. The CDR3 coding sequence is TGTGCCAGCTCCCCGGGCCCTAATGAAAAACTGTTTTTT. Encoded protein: CASSPGPNEKLFF.

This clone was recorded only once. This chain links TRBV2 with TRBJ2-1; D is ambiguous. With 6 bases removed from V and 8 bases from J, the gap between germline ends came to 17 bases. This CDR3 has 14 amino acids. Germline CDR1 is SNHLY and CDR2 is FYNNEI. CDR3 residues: CASRMTDVLDEQFF. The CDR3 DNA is TGTGCCAGCAGGATGACGGACGTCTTAGATGAGCAGTTCTTC.

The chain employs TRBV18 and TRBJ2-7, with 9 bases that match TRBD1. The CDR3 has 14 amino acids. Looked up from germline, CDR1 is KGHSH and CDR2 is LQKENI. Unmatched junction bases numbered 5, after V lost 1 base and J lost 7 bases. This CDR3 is CASSPQGTGSEQYF. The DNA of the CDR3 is TGTGCCAGCTCACCACAGGGGACAGGGAGTGAGCAGTACTTC.

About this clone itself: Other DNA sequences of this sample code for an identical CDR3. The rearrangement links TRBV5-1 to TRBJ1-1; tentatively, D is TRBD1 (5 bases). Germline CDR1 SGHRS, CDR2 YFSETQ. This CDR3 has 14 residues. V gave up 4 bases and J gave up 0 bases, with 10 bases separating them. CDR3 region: CASSRDSMNTEAFF. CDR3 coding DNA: TGCGCCAGCAGCCGCGACAGCATGAACACTGAAGCTTTCTTT. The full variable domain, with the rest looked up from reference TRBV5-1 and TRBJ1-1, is KAGVTQTPRYLIKTRGQQVTLSCSPISGHRSVSWYQQTPGQGLQFLFEYFSETQRNKGNFPGRFSGRQFSNSRSEMNVSTLELGDSALYLCASSRDSMNTEAFFGQGTRLTVV.

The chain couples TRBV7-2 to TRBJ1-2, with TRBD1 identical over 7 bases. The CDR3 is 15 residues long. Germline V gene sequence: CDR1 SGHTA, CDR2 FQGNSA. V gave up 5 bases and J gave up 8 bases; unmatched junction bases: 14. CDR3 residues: CASSDQTGPINGYTF. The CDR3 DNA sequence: TGTGCCAGCAGCGACCAGACAGGGCCTATAAACGGCTACACCTTC.

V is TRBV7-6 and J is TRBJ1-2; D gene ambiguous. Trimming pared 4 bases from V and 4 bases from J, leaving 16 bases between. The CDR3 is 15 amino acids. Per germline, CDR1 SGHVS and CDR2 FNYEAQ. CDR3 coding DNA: TGTGCCAGCAGCTCAACGGATAGGGAGGGCTATGGCTACACCTTC. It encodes CASSSTDREGYGYTF. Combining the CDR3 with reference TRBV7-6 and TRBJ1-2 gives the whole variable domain GAGVSQSPRYKVTKRGQDVALRCDPISGHVSLYWYRQALGQGPEFLTYFNYEAQQDKSGLPNDRFSAERPEGSISTLTIQRTEQRDSAMYRCASSSTDREGYGYTFGSGTRLTVV.

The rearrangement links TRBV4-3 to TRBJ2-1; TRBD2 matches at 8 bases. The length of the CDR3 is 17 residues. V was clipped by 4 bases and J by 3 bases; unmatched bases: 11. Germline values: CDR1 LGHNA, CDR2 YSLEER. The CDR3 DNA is TGCGCCAGCAGCCCCCGGGCCAGCGGGGGTTTCTACAATGAGCAGTTCTTC. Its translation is CASSPRASGGFYNEQFF.

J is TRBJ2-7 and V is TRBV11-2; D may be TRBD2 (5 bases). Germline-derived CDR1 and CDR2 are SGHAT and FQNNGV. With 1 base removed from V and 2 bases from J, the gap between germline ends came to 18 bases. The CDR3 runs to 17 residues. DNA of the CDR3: TGTGCCAGCAGCTTAGCATCCCGGACTCTCTCGACCTACGAGCAGTACTTC. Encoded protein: CASSLASRTLSTYEQYF.

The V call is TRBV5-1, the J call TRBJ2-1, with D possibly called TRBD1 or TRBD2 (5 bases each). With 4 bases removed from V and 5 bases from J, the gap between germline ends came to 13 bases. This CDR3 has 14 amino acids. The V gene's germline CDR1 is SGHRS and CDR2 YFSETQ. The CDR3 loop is CASSPGPTNNEQFF. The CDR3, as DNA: TGCGCCAGCAGCCCGGGACCAACAAACAATGAGCAGTTCTTC.

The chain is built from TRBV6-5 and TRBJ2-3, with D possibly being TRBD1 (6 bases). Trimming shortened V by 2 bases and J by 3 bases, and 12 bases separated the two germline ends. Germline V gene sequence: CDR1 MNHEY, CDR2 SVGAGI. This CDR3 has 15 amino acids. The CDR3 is CASSYARGVTDTQYF. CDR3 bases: TGTGCCAGCAGTTACGCCAGGGGCGTGACAGATACGCAGTATTTT.

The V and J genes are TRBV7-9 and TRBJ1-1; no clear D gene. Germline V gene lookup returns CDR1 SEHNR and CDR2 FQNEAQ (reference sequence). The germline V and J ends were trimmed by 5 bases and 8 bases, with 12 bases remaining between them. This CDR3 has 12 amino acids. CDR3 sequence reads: CASSVRAIEAFF. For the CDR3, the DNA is TGTGCCAGCAGCGTCCGGGCGATCGAAGCTTTCTTT.

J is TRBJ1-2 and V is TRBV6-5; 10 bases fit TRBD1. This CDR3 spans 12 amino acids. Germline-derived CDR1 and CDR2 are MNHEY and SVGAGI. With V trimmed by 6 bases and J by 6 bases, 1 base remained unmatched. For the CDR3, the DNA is TGTGCCAGCAGCGGGACAGGGGATGGCTACACCTTC. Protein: CASSGTGDGYTF.